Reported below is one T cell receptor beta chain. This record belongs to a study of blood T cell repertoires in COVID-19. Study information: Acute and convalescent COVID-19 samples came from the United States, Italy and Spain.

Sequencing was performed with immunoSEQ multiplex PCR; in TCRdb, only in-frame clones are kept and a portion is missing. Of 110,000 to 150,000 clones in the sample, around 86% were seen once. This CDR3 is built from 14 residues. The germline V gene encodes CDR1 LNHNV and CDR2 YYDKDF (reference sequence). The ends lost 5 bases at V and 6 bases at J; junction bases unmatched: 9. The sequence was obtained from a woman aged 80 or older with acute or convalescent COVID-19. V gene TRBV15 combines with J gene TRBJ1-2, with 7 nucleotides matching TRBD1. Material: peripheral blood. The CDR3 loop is CATSPRQGRDGYTF. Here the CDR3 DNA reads TGTGCCACCAGCCCACGACAGGGAAGGGATGGCTACACCTTC.